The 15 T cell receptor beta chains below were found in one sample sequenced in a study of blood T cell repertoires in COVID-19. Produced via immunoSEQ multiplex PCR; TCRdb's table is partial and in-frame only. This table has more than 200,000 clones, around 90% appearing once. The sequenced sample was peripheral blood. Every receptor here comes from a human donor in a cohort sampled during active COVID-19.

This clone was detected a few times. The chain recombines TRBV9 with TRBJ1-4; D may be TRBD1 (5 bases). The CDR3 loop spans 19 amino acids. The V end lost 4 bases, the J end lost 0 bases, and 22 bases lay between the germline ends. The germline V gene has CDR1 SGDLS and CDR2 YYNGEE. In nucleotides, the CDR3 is TGTGCCAGCAGCCTCGGGGGGGGTCTGCTGGATGCAACTAATGAAAAACTGTTTTTT. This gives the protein CASSLGGGLLDATNEKLFF.

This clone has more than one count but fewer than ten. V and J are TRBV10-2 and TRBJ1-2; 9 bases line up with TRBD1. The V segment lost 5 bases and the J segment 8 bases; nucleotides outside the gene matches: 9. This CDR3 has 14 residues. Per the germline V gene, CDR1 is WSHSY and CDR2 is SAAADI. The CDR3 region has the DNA TGCGCCAGCAGTCCGTCAACAGGGGGCGGGGGCTACACCTTC. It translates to CASSPSTGGGGYTF.

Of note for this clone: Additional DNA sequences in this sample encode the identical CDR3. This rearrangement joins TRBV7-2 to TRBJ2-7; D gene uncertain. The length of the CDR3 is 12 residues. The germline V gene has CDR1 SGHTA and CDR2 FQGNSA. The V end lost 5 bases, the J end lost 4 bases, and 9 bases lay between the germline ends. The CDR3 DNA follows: TGTGCCAGCAGCCCCCCGGGTTACGAGCAGTACTTC. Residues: CASSPPGYEQYF.

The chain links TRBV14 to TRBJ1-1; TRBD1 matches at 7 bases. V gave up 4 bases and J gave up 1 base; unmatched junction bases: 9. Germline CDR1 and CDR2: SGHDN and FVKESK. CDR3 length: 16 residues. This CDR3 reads CASSRARDSPNTEAFF. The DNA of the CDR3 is TGTGCCAGCAGCCGGGCCCGGGACAGTCCGAACACTGAAGCTTTCTTT.

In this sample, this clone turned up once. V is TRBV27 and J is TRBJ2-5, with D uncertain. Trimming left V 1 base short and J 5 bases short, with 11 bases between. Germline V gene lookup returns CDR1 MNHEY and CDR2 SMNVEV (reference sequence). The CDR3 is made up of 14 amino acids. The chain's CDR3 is CASSLYGSEETQYF. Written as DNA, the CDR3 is TGTGCCAGCAGTTTATACGGGTCAGAGGAGACCCAGTACTTC.

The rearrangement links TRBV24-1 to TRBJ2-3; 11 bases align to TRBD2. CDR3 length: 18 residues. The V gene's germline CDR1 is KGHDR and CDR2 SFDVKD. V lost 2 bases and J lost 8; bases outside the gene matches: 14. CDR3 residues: CATSDSGLAGETAGTQYF. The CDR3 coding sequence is TGTGCCACCAGTGATTCAGGACTAGCGGGCGAGACGGCGGGTACGCAGTATTTT.

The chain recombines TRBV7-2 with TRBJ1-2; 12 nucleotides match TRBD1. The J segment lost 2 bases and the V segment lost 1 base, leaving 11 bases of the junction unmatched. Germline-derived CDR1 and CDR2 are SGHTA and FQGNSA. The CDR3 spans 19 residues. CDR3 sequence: CASSLVSGTGGAENYGYTF. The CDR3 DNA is TGTGCCAGCAGCTTAGTTTCCGGGACAGGGGGCGCCGAGAACTATGGCTACACCTTC. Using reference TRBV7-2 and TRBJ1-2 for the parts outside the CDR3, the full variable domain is GAGVSQSPSNKVTEKGKDVELRCDPISGHTALYWYRQSLGQGLEFLIYFQGNSAPDKSGLPSDRFSAERTGGSVSTLTIQRTQQEDSAVYLCASSLVSGTGGAENYGYTFGSGTRLTVV.

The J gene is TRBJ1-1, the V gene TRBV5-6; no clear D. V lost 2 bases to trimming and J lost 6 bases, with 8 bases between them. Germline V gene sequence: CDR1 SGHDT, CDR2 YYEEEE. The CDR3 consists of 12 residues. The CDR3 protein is CASSFFRAEAFF. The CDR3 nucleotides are TGTGCCAGCAGCTTTTTTCGGGCTGAAGCTTTCTTT.

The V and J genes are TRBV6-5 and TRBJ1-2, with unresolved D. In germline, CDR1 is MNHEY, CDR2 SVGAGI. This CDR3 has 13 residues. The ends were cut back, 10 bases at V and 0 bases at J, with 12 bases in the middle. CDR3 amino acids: CATTPETNYGYTF. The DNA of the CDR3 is TGTGCCACCACCCCGGAGACTAACTATGGCTACACCTTC.

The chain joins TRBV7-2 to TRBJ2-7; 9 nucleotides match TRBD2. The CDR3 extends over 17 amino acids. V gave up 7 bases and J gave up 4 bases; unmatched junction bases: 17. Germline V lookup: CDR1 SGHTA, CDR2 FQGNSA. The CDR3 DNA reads TGTGCCAGCACCCACGCAAGCGGTCTAGCGGGGATATACGAGCAGTACTTC. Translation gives CASTHASGLAGIYEQYF. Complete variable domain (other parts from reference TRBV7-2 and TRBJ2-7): GAGVSQSPSNKVTEKGKDVELRCDPISGHTALYWYRQSLGQGLEFLIYFQGNSAPDKSGLPSDRFSAERTGGSVSTLTIQRTQQEDSAVYLCASTHASGLAGIYEQYFGPGTRLTVT.

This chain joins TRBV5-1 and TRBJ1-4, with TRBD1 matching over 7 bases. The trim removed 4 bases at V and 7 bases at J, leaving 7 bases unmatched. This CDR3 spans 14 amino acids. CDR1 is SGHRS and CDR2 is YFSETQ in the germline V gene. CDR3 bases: TGCGCCAGCAGCCTACAGGGGAGAGGTGAAAAACTGTTTTTT. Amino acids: CASSLQGRGEKLFF.

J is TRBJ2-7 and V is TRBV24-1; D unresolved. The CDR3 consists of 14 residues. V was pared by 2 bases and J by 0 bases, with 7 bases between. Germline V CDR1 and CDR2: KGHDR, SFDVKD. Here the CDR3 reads CATSDSRSSYEQYF. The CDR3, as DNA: TGTGCCACCAGTGATTCCCGGAGCTCCTACGAGCAGTACTTC.

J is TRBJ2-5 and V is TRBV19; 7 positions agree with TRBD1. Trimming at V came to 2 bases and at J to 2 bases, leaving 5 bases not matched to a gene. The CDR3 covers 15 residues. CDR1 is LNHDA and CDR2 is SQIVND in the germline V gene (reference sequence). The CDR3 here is CASSILGQSQETQYF. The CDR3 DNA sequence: TGTGCCAGTAGTATATTGGGACAGAGTCAAGAGACCCAGTACTTC.

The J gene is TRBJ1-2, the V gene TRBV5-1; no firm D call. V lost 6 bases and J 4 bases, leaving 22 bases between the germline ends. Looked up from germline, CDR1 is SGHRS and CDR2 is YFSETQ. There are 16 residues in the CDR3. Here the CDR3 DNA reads TGCGCCAGCATACCGACACCCACGGCTGTTTTCTATGGCTACACCTTC. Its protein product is CASIPTPTAVFYGYTF.

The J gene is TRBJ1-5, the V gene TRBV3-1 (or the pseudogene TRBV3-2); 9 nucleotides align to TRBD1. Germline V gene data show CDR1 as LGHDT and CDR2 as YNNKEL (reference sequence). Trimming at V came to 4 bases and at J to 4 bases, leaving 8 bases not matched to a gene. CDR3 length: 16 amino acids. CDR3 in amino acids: CASSPSGTGRNQPQHF. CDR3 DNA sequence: TGTGCCAGCAGCCCTTCCGGGACAGGGAGGAATCAGCCCCAGCATTTT.